Sequencing of this TCR beta chain was carried out in a study of blood T cell repertoires in COVID-19. Study-level background: Donors in the United States, Italy and Spain gave samples during acute or convalescent COVID-19. PBMCs, B-cell-depleted T cells, or T cells were the source of the cDNA or gDNA that made up the material.

A few counts support this clone. Authors' processing steps: Amplification of reference gene primers was used by the study to estimate nucleated cell counts. Measured with immunoSEQ multiplex PCR; TCRdb has only the in-frame clones, and not every one. That table is the source of V, J and clone size, and D and trimming were worked out from the DNA. Among over 100,000 clones listed, roughly 81% were seen once. Germline V gene sequence: CDR1 MGHRA, CDR2 YSYEKL. J was trimmed by 2 bases and V by 4 bases; bases with no gene match: 9. The CDR3 has 17 residues. Sequencing used peripheral blood. This sequence originates from a man in his forties with acute or convalescent COVID-19. The chain recombines TRBV4-1 with TRBJ2-1; 9 bases align to TRBD2. CDR3 region: CASSPTGAGGTYNEQFF. CDR3 DNA: TGCGCCAGCAGCCCGACCGGAGCGGGAGGTACCTACAATGAGCAGTTCTTC.